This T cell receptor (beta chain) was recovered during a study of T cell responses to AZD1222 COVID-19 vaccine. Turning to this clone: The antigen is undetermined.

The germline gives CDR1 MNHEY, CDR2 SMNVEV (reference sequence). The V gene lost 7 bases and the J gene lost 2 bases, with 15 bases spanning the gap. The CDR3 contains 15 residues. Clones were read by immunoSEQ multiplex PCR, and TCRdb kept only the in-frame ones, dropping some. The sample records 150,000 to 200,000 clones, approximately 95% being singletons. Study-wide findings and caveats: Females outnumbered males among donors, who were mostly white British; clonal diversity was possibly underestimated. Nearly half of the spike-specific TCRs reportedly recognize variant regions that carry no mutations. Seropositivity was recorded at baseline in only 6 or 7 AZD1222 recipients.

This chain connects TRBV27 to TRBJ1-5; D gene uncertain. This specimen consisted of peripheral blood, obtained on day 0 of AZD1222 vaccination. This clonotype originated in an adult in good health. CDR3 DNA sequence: TGTGCCAGCAAACCTACGGTAGCTGGCAATCAGCCCCAGCATTTT. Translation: CASKPTVAGNQPQHF.